This T cell receptor (beta chain) is from a study of shared clonotypes between healthy human individuals. Study as a whole: Donor ages ranged 18 to 49 years: a couple of women, a few men.

It was across several immunoSEQ plates that each subset's genomic DNA was evenly split. The method was immunoSEQ multiplex PCR; TCRdb's version includes in-frame clones alone and lacks a portion of them. The repertoire holds a few million clones, with around 95% as singletons. V was clipped by 5 bases and J by 4 bases, with 18 bases between them. Germline V gives CDR1 SGHAT, CDR2 FQNNGV. There are 15 residues in the CDR3. Sequencing used naive CD4+ T cells sorted from blood. Subset indicated: CD45RA+ positively selected. The sequence was obtained from a man younger than 35 in good health. This rearrangement joins TRBV11-2 to TRBJ2-7, with TRBD2 as a possible D gene (5 bases). The CDR3 here is CASSPTRDILYEQYF. For the CDR3, the DNA is TGTGCCAGCAGCCCCACACGGGATATTCTTTACGAGCAGTACTTC.